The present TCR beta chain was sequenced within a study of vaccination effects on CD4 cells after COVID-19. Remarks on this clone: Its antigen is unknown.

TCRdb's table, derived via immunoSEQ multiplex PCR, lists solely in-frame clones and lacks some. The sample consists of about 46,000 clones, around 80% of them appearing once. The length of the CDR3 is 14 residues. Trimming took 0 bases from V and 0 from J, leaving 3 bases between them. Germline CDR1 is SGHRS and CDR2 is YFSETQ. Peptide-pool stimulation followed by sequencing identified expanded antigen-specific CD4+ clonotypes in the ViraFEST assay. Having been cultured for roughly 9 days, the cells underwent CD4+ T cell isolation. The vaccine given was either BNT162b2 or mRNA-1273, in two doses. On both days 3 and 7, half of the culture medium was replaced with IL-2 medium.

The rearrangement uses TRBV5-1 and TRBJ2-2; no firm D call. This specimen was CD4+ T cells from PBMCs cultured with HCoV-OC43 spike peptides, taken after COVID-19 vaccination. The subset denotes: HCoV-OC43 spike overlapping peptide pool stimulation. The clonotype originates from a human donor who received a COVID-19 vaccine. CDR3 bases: TGCGCCAGCAGCTTGGACTCGAACACCGGGGAGCTGTTTTTT. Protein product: CASSLDSNTGELFF.